These 5 T cell receptor beta chains were sequenced from one sample in a study of cytotoxic CD8 clonotypes in ibrutinib-treated CLL. Only in-frame clones appear in the TCRdb table, and some are missing; sequencing was by immunoSEQ multiplex PCR. In the table there are approximately 45,000 clones, 65% of which are singletons. This sample comprised PBMCs, obtained after 24 months of ibrutinib treatment. The receptors were gathered from a human donor with chronic lymphocytic leukemia.

The chain joins TRBV28 to TRBJ1-4; 9 bases fit TRBD1. CDR1 MDHEN and CDR2 SYDVKM come from the germline V gene. With 5 bases clipped from V and 11 bases from J, the junction kept 9 bases outside the gene matches. This CDR3 spans 14 amino acids. CDR3 sequence: CASSPDRGIGKLFF. The CDR3, as DNA: TGTGCCAGCAGTCCCGACAGGGGGATTGGGAAACTGTTTTTT.

The genes are TRBV5-1 and TRBJ1-1; D is uncertain. The ends were cut back, 0 bases at V and 3 bases at J, with 12 bases in the middle. The V gene's germline CDR1 is SGHRS and CDR2 YFSETQ. The CDR3 consists of 15 residues. The CDR3 sequence: CASSLVGGMDTEAFF. In nucleotides, the CDR3 is TGCGCCAGCAGCTTGGTAGGAGGGATGGACACTGAAGCTTTCTTT.

This clone was observed a handful of times. The same CDR3 can be traced to other DNA sequences in this sample. The chain recombines TRBV5-1 with TRBJ2-7, with 7 bases aligning to TRBD1. Germline V lookup: CDR1 SGHRS, CDR2 YFSETQ. With 1 base clipped from V and 2 bases from J, the junction kept 6 bases outside the gene matches. This CDR3 has 15 amino acids. The CDR3 here is CASSLNRDSTYEQYF. The CDR3 region has the DNA TGCGCCAGCAGCTTGAACCGGGACAGCACCTACGAGCAGTACTTC.

The J gene is TRBJ2-3, the V gene TRBV2; a possible D gene is TRBD2 (5 bases). The CDR3 consists of 14 residues. The V gene's germline CDR1 is SNHLY and CDR2 FYNNEI. The V end was cut by 7 bases, the J end by 3 bases, with 14 bases between. The CDR3 here is CASMRLAETDTQYF. CDR3 coding DNA: TGTGCCAGCATGCGCCTAGCAGAGACAGATACGCAGTATTTT.

The chain carries TRBV5-8 and TRBJ2-7; D remains unclear. V lost 3 bases and J lost 2, with 18 bases in between. The CDR3 contains 16 residues. Germline V gives CDR1 SGHTS, CDR2 YDEGEE. CDR3 DNA sequence: TGTGCCAGCAGCTCCTGGGGTCCCCAAAAGCCCTACGAGCAGTACTTC. Encoded protein: CASSSWGPQKPYEQYF.